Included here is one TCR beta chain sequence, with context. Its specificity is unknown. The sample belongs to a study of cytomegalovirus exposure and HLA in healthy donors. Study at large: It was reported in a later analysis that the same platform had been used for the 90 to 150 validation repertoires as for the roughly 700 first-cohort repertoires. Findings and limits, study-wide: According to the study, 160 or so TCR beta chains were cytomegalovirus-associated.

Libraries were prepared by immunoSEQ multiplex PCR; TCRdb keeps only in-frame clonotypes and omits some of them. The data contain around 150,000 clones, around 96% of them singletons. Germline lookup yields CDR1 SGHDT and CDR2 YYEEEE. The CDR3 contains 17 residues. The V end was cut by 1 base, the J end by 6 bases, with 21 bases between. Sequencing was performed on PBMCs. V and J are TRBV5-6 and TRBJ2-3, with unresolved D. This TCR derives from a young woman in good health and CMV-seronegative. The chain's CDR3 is CASSLKRPTSSRDTQYF. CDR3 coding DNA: TGTGCCAGCAGCTTGAAGCGACCGACGAGTTCAAGGGATACGCAGTATTTT.